This is a list of T cell receptor beta chains from one sample in a study of graft-versus-host responses after intestinal transplantation. Repertoires were generated with immunoSEQ multiplex PCR, while TCRdb's copy carries only in-frame clones and drops some. The table records tens of thousands of clones, approximately 90% of them present only once. This sample comprised PBMCs, obtained 26 days after transplant. The receptor source for this set is a human patient who received an intestinal transplant, so some T cells may come from the graft donor. Each CDR3 is given with its conserved first and last residue. The D gene is left open where the match is weak. For some rows the clone size is stated as once, few or many, or as a class when expanded; others skip it.

j_gene: TRBJ2-6
v_gene: TRBV19
abundance: -
d_gene: TRBD1
len: 17
CDR3aa: CASSKGTGNSGANVLTF
CDR3nt: TGTGCCAGTAGTAAGGGGACAGGGAACTCTGGGGCCAACGTCCTGACTTTC

j_gene: TRBJ2-5
v_gene: TRBV7-6
abundance: few
d_gene: TRBD2
len: 14
CDR3aa: CASNTLAGQETQYF
CDR3nt: TGTGCCAGCAACACACTAGCGGGGCAAGAGACCCAGTACTTC

j_gene: TRBJ2-2
v_gene: TRBV18
abundance: -
d_gene: -
len: 18
CDR3aa: CASSPRAESGPTTGELFF
CDR3nt: TGTGCCAGCTCACCACGAGCGGAAAGCGGCCCGACGACCGGGGAGCTGTTTTTT

j_gene: TRBJ1-1
v_gene: TRBV10-3
abundance: -
d_gene: -
len: 14
CDR3aa: CAISEGHLGAEAFF
CDR3nt: TGTGCCATCAGTGAGGGACATCTTGGCGCTGAAGCTTTCTTT

j_gene: TRBJ1-5
v_gene: TRBV9
abundance: -
d_gene: TRBD1
len: 14
CDR3aa: CASSATGGSQPQHF
CDR3nt: TGTGCCAGCAGCGCGACAGGGGGATCTCAGCCCCAGCATTTT

j_gene: TRBJ1-2
v_gene: TRBV5-4
abundance: -
d_gene: -
len: 15
CDR3aa: CASSPAAGAYYGYTF
CDR3nt: TGTGCCAGCAGCCCCGCGGCCGGCGCTTACTATGGCTACACCTTC

j_gene: TRBJ1-2
v_gene: TRBV5-4
abundance: -
d_gene: -
len: 14
CDR3aa: CASSSWGARYGYTF
CDR3nt: TGTGCCAGCAGCTCCTGGGGCGCCCGGTATGGCTACACCTTC

j_gene: TRBJ2-5
v_gene: TRBV29-1
abundance: -
d_gene: TRBD1
len: 18
CDR3aa: CSVEDLLPGQGYQETQYF
CDR3nt: TGCAGCGTTGAAGATCTTCTTCCGGGACAGGGCTACCAAGAGACCCAGTACTTC

j_gene: TRBJ2-7
v_gene: TRBV7-8
abundance: -
d_gene: TRBD2
len: 17
CDR3aa: CASSLFGPREGPEEQYF
CDR3nt: TGTGCCAGCAGCTTATTCGGGCCGAGGGAGGGTCCAGAAGAGCAGTACTTC

j_gene: TRBJ1-5
v_gene: TRBV6-1
abundance: -
d_gene: -
len: 14
CDR3aa: CASTGWEESEPQHF
CDR3nt: TGTGCCAGCACGGGGTGGGAAGAGTCGGAGCCCCAGCATTTT

j_gene: TRBJ1-5
v_gene: TRBV6-1
abundance: -
d_gene: -
len: 14
CDR3aa: CASSVDSSNQPQHF
CDR3nt: TGTGCCAGCAGCGTGGACTCAAGCAATCAGCCCCAGCATTTT

j_gene: TRBJ2-1
v_gene: TRBV27
abundance: -
d_gene: -
len: 15
CDR3aa: CASSPEGPHGYEQFF
CDR3nt: TGTGCCAGCAGCCCGGAGGGACCCCACGGGTATGAGCAGTTCTTC

j_gene: TRBJ2-7
v_gene: TRBV27
abundance: -
d_gene: TRBD2
len: 15
CDR3aa: CASSTQREGSHEQYF
CDR3nt: TGTGCCAGCAGTACGCAGCGGGAGGGTTCTCACGAGCAGTACTTC

j_gene: TRBJ1-2
v_gene: TRBV19
abundance: -
d_gene: -
len: 14
CDR3aa: CASSPAQGRYGYTF
CDR3nt: TGTGCCAGTAGTCCGGCCCAGGGTCGCTATGGCTACACCTTC

j_gene: TRBJ2-7
v_gene: TRBV5-1
abundance: -
d_gene: TRBD1
len: 15
CDR3aa: CASSPTGTGDHEQYF
CDR3nt: TGCGCCAGCAGCCCGACCGGGACAGGGGACCACGAGCAGTACTTC

j_gene: TRBJ2-3
v_gene: TRBV30
abundance: -
d_gene: -
len: 14
CDR3aa: CAWRGGPDTDTQYF
CDR3nt: TGTGCCTGGAGGGGTGGGCCAGACACAGATACGCAGTATTTT

j_gene: TRBJ2-7
v_gene: TRBV15
abundance: -
d_gene: -
len: 14
CDR3aa: CATSGGGWDYEQYF
CDR3nt: TGTGCCACCAGCGGTGGAGGGTGGGACTACGAGCAGTACTTC

j_gene: TRBJ2-6
v_gene: TRBV7-9
abundance: -
d_gene: -
len: 17
CDR3aa: CASSPASGGPGANVLTF
CDR3nt: TGTGCCAGCAGCCCCGCGAGTGGAGGGCCTGGGGCCAACGTCCTGACTTTC

j_gene: TRBJ2-2
v_gene: TRBV4-2
abundance: -
d_gene: -
len: 15
CDR3aa: CASSQDGGIAGELFF
CDR3nt: TGTGCCAGCAGCCAAGACGGCGGGATAGCCGGGGAGCTGTTTTTT

j_gene: TRBJ1-2
v_gene: TRBV7-9
abundance: once
d_gene: TRBD1
len: 15
CDR3aa: CASSLTGEYIYGYTF
CDR3nt: TGTGCCAGCAGCCTAACAGGGGAGTACATCTATGGCTACACCTTC